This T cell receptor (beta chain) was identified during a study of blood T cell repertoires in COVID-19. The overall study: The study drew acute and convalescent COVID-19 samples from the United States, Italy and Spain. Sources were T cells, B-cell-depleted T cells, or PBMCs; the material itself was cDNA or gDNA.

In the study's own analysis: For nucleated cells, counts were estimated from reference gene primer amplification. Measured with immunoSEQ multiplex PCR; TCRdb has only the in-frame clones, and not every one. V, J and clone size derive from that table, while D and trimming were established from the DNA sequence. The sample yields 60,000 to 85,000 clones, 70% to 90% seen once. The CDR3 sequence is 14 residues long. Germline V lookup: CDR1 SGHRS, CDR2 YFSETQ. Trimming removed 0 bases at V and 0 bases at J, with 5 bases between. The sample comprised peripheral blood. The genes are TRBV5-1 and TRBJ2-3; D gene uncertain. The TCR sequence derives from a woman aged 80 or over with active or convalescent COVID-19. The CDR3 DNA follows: TGCGCCAGCAGCTTGGGCACAAGCACAGATACGCAGTATTTT. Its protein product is CASSLGTSTDTQYF.